Following are 24 T cell receptor beta chains from one sample sequenced in a study of blood T cell repertoires in COVID-19 (TCRdb year 2020). Libraries were prepared through the immunoSEQ multiplex PCR assay. Drawn from immuneACCESS, this table holds only the in-frame rearrangements with V and J called that TCRdb kept. Clones are partly lost; checked studies trace under half to an unresolved V gene and leave the rest unexplained. This sample holds some 250,000 clones; approximately 86% were observed only once. Roughly 3% of the sample comes from the top ten. Sequencing input: peripheral blood. Source of these receptors: a woman aged 25 to 39 who had recovered from COVID-19.

The chain has TRBV6-2 or TRBV6-3 and TRBJ1-2; a weak D match, TRBD1 (5 bases). CDR1 and CDR2 from the germline V gene are MNHEY and SVGEGT. The CDR3 extends over 16 amino acids. V lost 0 bases and J lost 2, with 13 bases in between. This chain's CDR3 is CASSYSVDSLNYGYTF. CDR3 DNA: TGTGCCAGCAGTTACTCGGTTGACAGCCTGAACTATGGCTACACCTTC.

The V and J genes are TRBV5-6 and TRBJ1-1; possibly TRBD1 for D (6 bases). Per germline, CDR1 SGHDT and CDR2 YYEEEE. The CDR3 runs 15 residues. V dropped 0 bases and J dropped 5 bases, with 14 bases sitting between them. Here the CDR3 reads CASSLAQGISTEAFF. The CDR3 DNA sequence: TGTGCCAGCAGCTTGGCGCAGGGGATAAGTACTGAAGCTTTCTTT.

V gene TRBV5-1 combines with J gene TRBJ2-7; the D gene is possibly TRBD2 (7 bases). The CDR3 contains 18 residues. The germline V gene has CDR1 SGHRS and CDR2 YFSETQ. Trimming stripped 1 base from V and 3 bases from J, with 23 bases between. CDR3 sequence (DNA): TGCGCCAGCAGCTTGTCGTCGGCGGGGGCCTCACCAATCTACGAGCAGTACTTC. It encodes CASSLSSAGASPIYEQYF.

The chain carries TRBV5-1 and TRBJ2-7, with 9 nucleotides matching TRBD2. This CDR3 region has 14 residues. The ends lost 7 bases at V and 1 base at J; junction bases unmatched: 6. Germline V gives CDR1 SGHRS, CDR2 YFSETQ. DNA for the CDR3: TGCGCCAGCGCCCCGGGACTAGCTTCCTACGAGCAGTACTTC. Encoded protein: CASAPGLASYEQYF.

The chain is built from TRBV15 and TRBJ1-5, with D unclear. The CDR3 is 14 amino acids. V dropped 0 bases and J dropped 11 bases, with 14 bases sitting between them. The germline V gene encodes CDR1 LNHNV and CDR2 YYDKDF (reference sequence). DNA for the CDR3: TGTGCCACCAGCAGAGATTACCCATCCGGGGCCCAGCATTTT. Translating gives CATSRDYPSGAQHF.

This chain uses TRBV12-5 with TRBJ2-1; the match to TRBD2 covers 8 bases. Germline loops: CDR1 LGHNT, CDR2 FRNRAP. The CDR3 runs to 13 residues. With V trimmed by 11 bases and J by 8 bases, 11 bases remained unmatched. The CDR3 is CASVRGGQDEQFF. The CDR3 DNA reads TGTGCTTCCGTCCGGGGGGGCCAGGATGAGCAGTTCTTC.

The genes are TRBV5-1 and TRBJ2-3, with 10 bases aligning to TRBD2. The CDR3 has 15 amino acids. Trimming took 7 bases from V and 1 from J; bases not matched to a gene: 6. The germline V gene encodes CDR1 SGHRS and CDR2 YFSETQ. The CDR3 DNA sequence: TGCGCCAGCCGAGGGACTAGCGAGGGCACAGATACGCAGTATTTT. Its translation: CASRGTSEGTDTQYF.

The chain carries TRBV25-1 and TRBJ1-2, with D unclear. The germline CDR1 and CDR2 sequences are MGHDK and SYGVNS. The CDR3 is 13 amino acids. The V gene lost 2 bases and the J gene lost 4 bases, with 8 bases spanning the gap. DNA of the CDR3: TGTGCCAGCAGTGAAGCGCGGCCCTATGGCTACACCTTC. It codes for CASSEARPYGYTF.

The rearrangement links TRBV6-5 to TRBJ1-4; D is possibly TRBD1 (6 bases). Trimming cost V 6 bases and J 0 bases, with 11 bases left between them. CDR3 length equals 15 residues. Germline V gene sequence: CDR1 MNHEY, CDR2 SVGAGI. CDR3 DNA sequence: TGTGCCAGCAGAGTACAGGGATCAACTAATGAAAAACTGTTTTTT. Residues: CASRVQGSTNEKLFF.

The chain is built from TRBV7-3 and TRBJ2-7; 8 bases are shared with TRBD1. The germline gives CDR1 SGHTA, CDR2 FQGTGA. The CDR3 is made up of 15 amino acids. J gave up 4 bases and V 1 base, and 6 bases lay outside the gene matches. The CDR3 nucleotides are TGTGCCAGCAGCTTAAGCTCAGGGGGCGCGTACGAGCAGTACTTC. Its translation: CASSLSSGGAYEQYF.

CDR3 in amino acids: CASRSRGEQFF. Here the CDR3 DNA reads TGTGCCAGCAGGTCAAGGGGGGAGCAGTTCTTC. The genes are TRBV6-5 and TRBJ2-1, with D possibly being TRBD1 (6 bases). The germline CDR1 and CDR2 sequences are MNHEY and SVGAGI. The CDR3 covers 11 residues. V shed 6 bases and J shed 10 bases, with 10 bases lying between them.

In its sample, this clone was seen once. The rearrangement links TRBV4-1 to TRBJ1-5; 7 bases match TRBD1. The CDR3 covers 20 residues. The J segment lost 3 bases and the V segment lost 0 bases, leaving 17 bases of the junction unmatched. Germline V gene data show CDR1 as MGHRA and CDR2 as YSYEKL. The CDR3 coding sequence is TGCGCCAGCAGCCAAGATCCAATACCCGAGACAGGGAGTCACAATCAGCCCCAGCATTTT. The encoded protein is CASSQDPIPETGSHNQPQHF.

This rearrangement joins TRBV27 to TRBJ2-7; the match to TRBD1 covers 7 bases. The junction had 8 bases not matched to a gene; V was cut back by 5 bases and J by 7 bases. There are 13 residues in the CDR3. CDR1 is MNHEY, CDR2 SMNVEV, per germline (reference sequence). This CDR3 is CASSVRQGTEQYF. CDR3 nucleotide sequence: TGTGCCAGCAGTGTCCGACAGGGAACGGAGCAGTACTTC.

The chain employs TRBV13 and TRBJ2-7; 10 bases line up with TRBD2. The germline gives CDR1 PRHDT, CDR2 FYEKMQ (reference sequence). Trimming removed 6 bases from V and 2 bases from J; junction bases left unmatched: 4. CDR3 size: 14 residues. The CDR3 is CASSRSGGAYEQYF. The CDR3 coding sequence is TGTGCCAGCAGTCGAAGCGGGGGGGCCTACGAGCAGTACTTC.

The chain couples TRBV19 to TRBJ1-2; D unclear. Germline V gene sequence: CDR1 LNHDA, CDR2 SQIVND (reference sequence). Trimming stripped 9 bases from V and 5 bases from J, with 13 bases between. CDR3 length: 12 residues. CDR3 region: CASQAGSYGYTF. CDR3 DNA: TGTGCCAGCCAAGCCGGGTCGTATGGCTACACCTTC.

V gene TRBV19 combines with J gene TRBJ1-2, with D unclear. Between the trimmed V and J ends, which lost 1 base and 4 bases, there was a span of 7 bases. The CDR3 is 13 amino acids. CDR1 LNHDA and CDR2 SQIVND come from the germline V gene (reference sequence). The DNA for the CDR3 is TGTGCCAGTAGTATAGCGCAGTTCTATGGCTACACCTTC. It translates to CASSIAQFYGYTF.

Only a few counts were recorded for this clone. The rearrangement links TRBV5-1 to TRBJ2-1, with D possibly TRBD2 on 6 matching bases. This CDR3 region has 15 residues. Germline V gene lookup returns CDR1 SGHRS and CDR2 YFSETQ. V was clipped by 0 bases and J by 9 bases, with 16 bases between them. The CDR3 here is CASSLGAGSLGEQFF. DNA of the CDR3: TGCGCCAGCAGCTTGGGTGCGGGGAGCCTAGGTGAGCAGTTCTTC.

This chain joins TRBV19 and TRBJ2-1, with 10 bases matching TRBD2. CDR3 length: 18 residues. Germline CDR1 reads LNHDA; CDR2 reads SQIVND (reference sequence). The J segment lost 0 bases and the V segment lost 5 bases, leaving 10 bases of the junction unmatched. CDR3 nucleotide sequence: TGTGCCAGTAGTGACCAAGCGGGGGGGACGATCTCCTACAATGAGCAGTTCTTC. Protein: CASSDQAGGTISYNEQFF.

The genes are TRBV7-6 and TRBJ2-3, with TRBD2 identical over 7 bases. Germline-derived CDR1 and CDR2 are SGHVS and FNYEAQ. CDR3 length: 15 residues. Germline trimming cut 0 bases from V and 4 bases from J; bases unmatched to any gene: 4. The CDR3 here is CASSLAGGVADTQYF. As DNA, the CDR3 is TGTGCCAGCAGCTTAGCGGGGGGGGTCGCAGATACGCAGTATTTT.

V is TRBV21-1 and J is TRBJ2-1; whether TRBD1, the table's D call, matches the DNA was not checked. TRBV21-1 is a recognized pseudogene. This CDR3 region has 17 residues. The CDR3 nucleotides read TGTGCCAGCAGCAATACTGGGGCGGATCCATTCGTCAATGAGCAGTTCTTC. Protein product: CASSNTGADPFVNEQFF.

This chain connects TRBV11-1 to TRBJ2-3, with TRBD2 identical over 7 bases. Germline V gene data show CDR1 as SGHAT and CDR2 as FQDESV (reference sequence). The J segment lost 0 bases and the V segment lost 5 bases, leaving 5 bases of the junction unmatched. This CDR3 is 15 amino acids long. The chain's CDR3 is CASSPRGGSTDTQYF. The CDR3 DNA reads TGTGCCAGCAGCCCCCGCGGGGGTAGCACAGATACGCAGTATTTT.

The chain combines TRBV4-1 with TRBJ2-2; tentative D call: TRBD2 (5 bases). Germline V gives CDR1 MGHRA, CDR2 YSYEKL. Between the trimmed V and J ends, which lost 1 base and 1 base, there was a span of 10 bases. The CDR3 is 16 residues long. For the CDR3, the DNA is TGCGCCAGCAGCCAAGCCGGGGTTGTGAACACCGGGGAGCTGTTTTTT. Amino acids: CASSQAGVVNTGELFF.

With respect to this clone: The sample holds other DNA sequences that translate to the same CDR3. The gene calls are TRBV2 and TRBJ1-3, with D possibly matching TRBD1 (6 bases). V shed 6 bases and J shed 7 bases, with 13 bases lying between them. CDR3 length: 13 amino acids. CDR1 and CDR2 (germline): SNHLY, FYNNEI. The chain's CDR3 is CASSGDRGNTIYF. The CDR3 DNA follows: TGTGCCAGCAGCGGGGATAGGGGGAACACCATATATTTT. The whole variable domain, filled in from reference TRBV2 and TRBJ1-3, reads EPEVTQTPSHQVTQMGQEVILRCVPISNHLYFYWYRQILGQKVEFLVSFYNNEISEKSEIFDDQFSVERPDGSNFTLKIRSTKLEDSAMYFCASSGDRGNTIYFGEGSWLTVV.

V usage is TRBV29-1 and J usage is TRBJ1-2, with 12 positions matching TRBD1. The CDR3 covers 16 residues. Germline lookup yields CDR1 SQVTM and CDR2 ANQGSEA. Trimming took 3 bases from V and 6 from J; bases not matched to a gene: 11. CDR3 in DNA: TGCAGCGTTGAGGCACCCGGGACAGGGGGCGCGGATGGCTACACCTTC. Encoded protein: CSVEAPGTGGADGYTF. The complete variable domain, with remaining parts taken from reference TRBV29-1 and TRBJ1-2, reads SAVISQKPSRDICQRGTSLTIQCQVDSQVTMMFWYRQQPGQSLTLIATANQGSEATYESGFVIDKFPISRPNLTFSTLTVSNMSPEDSSIYLCSVEAPGTGGADGYTFGSGTRLTVV.